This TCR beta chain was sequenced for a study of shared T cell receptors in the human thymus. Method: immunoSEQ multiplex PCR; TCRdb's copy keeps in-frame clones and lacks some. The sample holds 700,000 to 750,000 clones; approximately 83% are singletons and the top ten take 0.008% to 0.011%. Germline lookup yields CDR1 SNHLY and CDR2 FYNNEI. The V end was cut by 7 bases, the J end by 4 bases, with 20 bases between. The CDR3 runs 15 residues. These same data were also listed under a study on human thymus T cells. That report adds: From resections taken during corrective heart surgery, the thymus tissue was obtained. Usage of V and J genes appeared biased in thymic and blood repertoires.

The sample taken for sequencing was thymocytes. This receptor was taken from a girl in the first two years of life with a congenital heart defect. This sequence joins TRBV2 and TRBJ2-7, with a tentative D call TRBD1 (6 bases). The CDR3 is CASTPTGSGGYEQYF. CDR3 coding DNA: TGTGCCAGCACTCCGACAGGAAGCGGTGGTTACGAGCAGTACTTC. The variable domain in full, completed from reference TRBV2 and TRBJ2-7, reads EPEVTQTPSHQVTQMGQEVILRCVPISNHLYFYWYRQILGQKVEFLVSFYNNEISEKSEIFDDQFSVERPDGSNFTLKIRSTKLEDSAMYFCASTPTGSGGYEQYFGPGTRLTVT.